The TCR beta chain described here comes from a study of OX40 agonist ivuxolimab in advanced cancers. The overall study: Aged roughly 23 to 79 with a mean of about 63 years, they were almost 85% male.

The data were produced by immunoSEQ multiplex PCR, yet TCRdb's version contains in-frame clones alone and is incomplete. This table holds roughly 41,000 clones, approximately 86% found once. Trimming stripped 0 bases from V and 8 bases from J, with 4 bases between. The CDR3 consists of 11 residues. The V gene's germline CDR1 is MNHNY and CDR2 SVGAGI (reference sequence). The receptor was isolated from an adult with an advanced solid tumor such as melanoma, head and neck, liver or kidney cancer. The specimen comprised CD4+ or CD8+ T cells sorted from blood, sampled in a trial of the OX40 agonist ivuxolimab. The chain links TRBV6-6 to TRBJ1-1; D unresolved. Here the CDR3 DNA reads TGTGCCAGCAGTTACTCCTCGGAAGCTTTCTTT. Translated, it gives CASSYSSEAFF.